This TCR beta chain was captured in a study of blood T cell repertoires in COVID-19. As for the study in general: T cells, B-cell-depleted T cells, or PBMCs supplied cDNA or gDNA.

Profiled with immunoSEQ multiplex PCR; TCRdb holds only in-frame clones, not every one. This sample has about 190,000 clones; roughly nine tenths occur once, and the top ten carry approximately 2.9%. The sequencing sample was made of peripheral blood. This TCR derives from a woman aged 25 to 45 with active or convalescent COVID-19.

The CDR3: CASSNPGQGAYEQYF. Written as DNA, the CDR3 is TGTGCCAGCTCAAACCCGGGACAGGGGGCTTACGAGCAGTACTTC. The rearrangement uses TRBV18 and TRBJ2-7; the match to TRBD1 covers 12 bases. The CDR3 covers 15 residues. The J segment lost 4 bases and the V segment lost 5 bases, leaving 6 bases of the junction unmatched. Looked up from germline, CDR1 is KGHSH and CDR2 is LQKENI.